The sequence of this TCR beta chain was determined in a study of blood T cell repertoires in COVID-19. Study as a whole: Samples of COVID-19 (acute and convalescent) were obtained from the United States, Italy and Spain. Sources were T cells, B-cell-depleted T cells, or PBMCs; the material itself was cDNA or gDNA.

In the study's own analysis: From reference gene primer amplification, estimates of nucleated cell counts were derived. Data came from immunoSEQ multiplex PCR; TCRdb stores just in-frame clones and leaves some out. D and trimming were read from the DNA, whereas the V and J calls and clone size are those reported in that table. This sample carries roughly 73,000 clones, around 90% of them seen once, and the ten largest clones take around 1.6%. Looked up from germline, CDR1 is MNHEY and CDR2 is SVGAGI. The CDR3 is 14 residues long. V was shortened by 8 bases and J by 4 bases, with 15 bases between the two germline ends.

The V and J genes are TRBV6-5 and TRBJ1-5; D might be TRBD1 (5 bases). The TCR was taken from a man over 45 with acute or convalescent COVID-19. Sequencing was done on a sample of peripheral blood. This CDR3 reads CASASDSSNQPQHF. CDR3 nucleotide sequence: TGTGCCAGCGCTTCCGACAGCTCTAATCAGCCCCAGCATTTT.